The T cell receptor beta chain under discussion was sequenced for a study of identical twins. The germline V and J ends were trimmed by 3 bases and 5 bases, with 13 bases remaining between them. Germline V gene lookup returns CDR1 DFQATT and CDR2 SNEGSKA (reference sequence). The CDR3 loop spans 13 amino acids. Ten or more counts support this clonotype. TCRdb re-called the 5' RACE reads with MiXCR, one entry per CDR3 protein. This sample has approximately 700,000 distinct CDR3 sequences, with about 20% found just once. These same records also appear under a second study, on T cells expressing NK-cell markers.

The specimen sequenced was PBMCs. The source of this sequence is a woman aged 18-29 years in good health. V is TRBV20-1 and J is TRBJ1-1; D may be TRBD1 (6 bases). As DNA, the CDR3 is TGCAGTGCTAGTACAGGGATTTTGACTGAAGCTTTCTTT. Protein: CSASTGILTEAFF.